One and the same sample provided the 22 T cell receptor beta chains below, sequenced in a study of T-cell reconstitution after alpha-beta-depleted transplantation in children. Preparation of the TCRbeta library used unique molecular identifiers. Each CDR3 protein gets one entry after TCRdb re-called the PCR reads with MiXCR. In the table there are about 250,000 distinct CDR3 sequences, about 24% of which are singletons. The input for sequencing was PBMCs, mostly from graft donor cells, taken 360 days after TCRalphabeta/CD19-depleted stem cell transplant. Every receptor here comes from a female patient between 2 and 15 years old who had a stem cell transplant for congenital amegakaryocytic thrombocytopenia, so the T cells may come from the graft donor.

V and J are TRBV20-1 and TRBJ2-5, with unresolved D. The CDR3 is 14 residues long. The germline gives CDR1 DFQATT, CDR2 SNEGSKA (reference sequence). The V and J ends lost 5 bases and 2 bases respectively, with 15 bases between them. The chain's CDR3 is CSAFLRWDQETQYF. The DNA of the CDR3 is TGCAGTGCTTTCTTAAGGTGGGATCAAGAGACCCAGTACTTC.

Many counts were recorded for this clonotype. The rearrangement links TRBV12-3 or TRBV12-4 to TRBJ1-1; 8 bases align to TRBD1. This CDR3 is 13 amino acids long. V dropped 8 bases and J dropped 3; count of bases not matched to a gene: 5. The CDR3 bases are TGTGCCAGCGGGTTGGACAGGGACACTGAAGCTTTCTTT. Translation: CASGLDRDTEAFF.

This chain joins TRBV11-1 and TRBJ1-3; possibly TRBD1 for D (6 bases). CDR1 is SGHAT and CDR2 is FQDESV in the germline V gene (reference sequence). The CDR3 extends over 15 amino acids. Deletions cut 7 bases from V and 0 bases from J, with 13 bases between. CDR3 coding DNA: TGTGCCAGCACCCGCACAGGGCTCTCTGGAAACACCATATATTTT. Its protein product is CASTRTGLSGNTIYF.

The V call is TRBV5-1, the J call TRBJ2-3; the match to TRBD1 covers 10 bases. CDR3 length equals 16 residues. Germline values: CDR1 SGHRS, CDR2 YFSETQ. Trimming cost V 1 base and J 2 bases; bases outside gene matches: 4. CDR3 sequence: CASSLWDRGSTDTQYF. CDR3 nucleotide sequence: TGCGCCAGCAGCTTGTGGGACAGGGGATCCACAGATACGCAGTATTTT.

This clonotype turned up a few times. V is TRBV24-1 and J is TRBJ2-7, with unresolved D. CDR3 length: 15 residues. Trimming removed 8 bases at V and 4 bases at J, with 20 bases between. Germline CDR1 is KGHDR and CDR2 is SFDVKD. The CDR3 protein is CATILRPPVSYEQYF. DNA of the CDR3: TGTGCCACCATTCTGCGACCGCCAGTTTCGTACGAGCAGTACTTC.

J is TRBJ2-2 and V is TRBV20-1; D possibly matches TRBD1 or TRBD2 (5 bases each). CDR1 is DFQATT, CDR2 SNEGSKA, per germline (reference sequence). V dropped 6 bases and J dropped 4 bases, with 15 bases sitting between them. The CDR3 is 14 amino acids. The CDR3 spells CSALPGRVTGELFF. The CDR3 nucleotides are TGCAGTGCGCTTCCGGGGCGAGTCACCGGGGAGCTGTTTTTT.

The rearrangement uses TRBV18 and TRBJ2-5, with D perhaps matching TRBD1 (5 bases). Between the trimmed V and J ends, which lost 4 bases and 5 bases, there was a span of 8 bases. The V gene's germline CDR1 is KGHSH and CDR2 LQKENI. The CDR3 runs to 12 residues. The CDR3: CASSLKGETQYF. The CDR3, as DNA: TGTGCCAGCTCACTCAAGGGGGAGACCCAGTACTTC.

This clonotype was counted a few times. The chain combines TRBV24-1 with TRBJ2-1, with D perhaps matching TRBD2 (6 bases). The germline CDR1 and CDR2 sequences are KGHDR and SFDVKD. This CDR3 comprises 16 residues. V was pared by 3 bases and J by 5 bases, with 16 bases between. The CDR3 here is CATSDPSGPPHNEQFF. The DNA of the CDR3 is TGTGCCACCAGTGATCCAAGCGGGCCCCCCCACAATGAGCAGTTCTTC.

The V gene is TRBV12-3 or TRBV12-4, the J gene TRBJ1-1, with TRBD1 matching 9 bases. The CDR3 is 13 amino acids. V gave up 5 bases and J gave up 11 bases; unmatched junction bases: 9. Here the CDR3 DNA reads TGTGCCAGCAGTAGAACAGGGGGCGTAGGGGCTTTCTTT. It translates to CASSRTGGVGAFF.

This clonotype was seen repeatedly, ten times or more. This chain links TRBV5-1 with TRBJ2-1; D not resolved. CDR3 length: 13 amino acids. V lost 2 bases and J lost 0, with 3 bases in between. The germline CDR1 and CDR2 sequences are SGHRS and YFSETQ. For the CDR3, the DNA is TGCGCCAGCAGCTTCGGCTCCTACAATGAGCAGTTCTTC. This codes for CASSFGSYNEQFF.

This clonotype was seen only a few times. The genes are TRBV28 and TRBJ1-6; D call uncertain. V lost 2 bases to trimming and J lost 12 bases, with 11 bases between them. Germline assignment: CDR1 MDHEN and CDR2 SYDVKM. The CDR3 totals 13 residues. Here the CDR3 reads CASSLTGIGPLHF. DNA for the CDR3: TGTGCCAGCAGTTTAACGGGGATTGGACCCCTCCACTTT.

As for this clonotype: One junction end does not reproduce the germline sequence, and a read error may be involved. The CDR3 is CASSDVAGVLDTQFF. CDR3 nucleotide sequence: TGTGCCAGCAGTGACGTAGCGGGAGTCCTAGATACGCAGTTTTTT. This sequence joins TRBV2 and TRBJ2-3; 9 nucleotides line up with TRBD2. Germline V gene sequence: CDR1 SNHLY, CDR2 FYNNEI. CDR3 length equals 15 residues.

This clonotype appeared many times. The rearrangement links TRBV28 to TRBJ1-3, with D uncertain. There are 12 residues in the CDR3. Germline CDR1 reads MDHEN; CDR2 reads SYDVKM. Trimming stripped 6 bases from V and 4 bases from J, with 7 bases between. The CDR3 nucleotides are TGTGCCAGCAGCAAGGCCGGAAACACCATATATTTT. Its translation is CASSKAGNTIYF.

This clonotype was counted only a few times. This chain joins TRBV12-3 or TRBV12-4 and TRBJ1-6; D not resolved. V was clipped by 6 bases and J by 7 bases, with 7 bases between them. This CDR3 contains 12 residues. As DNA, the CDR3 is TGTGCCAGCAGCCCGACCAATTCACCCCTCCACTTT. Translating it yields CASSPTNSPLHF.

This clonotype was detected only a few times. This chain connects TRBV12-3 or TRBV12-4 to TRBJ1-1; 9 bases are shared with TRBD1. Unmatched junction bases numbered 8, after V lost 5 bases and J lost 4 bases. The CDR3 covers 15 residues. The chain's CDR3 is CASSTGGAGSTEAFF. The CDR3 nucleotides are TGTGCCAGCAGTACAGGGGGCGCGGGGAGCACTGAAGCTTTCTTT.

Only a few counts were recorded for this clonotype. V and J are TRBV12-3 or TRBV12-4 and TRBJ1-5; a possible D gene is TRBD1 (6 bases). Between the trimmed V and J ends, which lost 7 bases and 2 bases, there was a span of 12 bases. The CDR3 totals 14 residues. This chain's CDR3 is CASTRGAGNQPQHF. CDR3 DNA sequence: TGTGCCAGCACCAGGGGTGCGGGCAATCAGCCCCAGCATTTT.

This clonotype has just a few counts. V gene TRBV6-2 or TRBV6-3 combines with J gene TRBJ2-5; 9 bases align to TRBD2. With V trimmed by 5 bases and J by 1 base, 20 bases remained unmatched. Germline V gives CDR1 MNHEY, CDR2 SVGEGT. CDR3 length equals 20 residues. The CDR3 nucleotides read TGTGCCAGCAGTAACAACCTACGCCAGCGGGGGGTTTCCCCCCAAGAGACCCAGTACTTC. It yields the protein CASSNNLRQRGVSPQETQYF.

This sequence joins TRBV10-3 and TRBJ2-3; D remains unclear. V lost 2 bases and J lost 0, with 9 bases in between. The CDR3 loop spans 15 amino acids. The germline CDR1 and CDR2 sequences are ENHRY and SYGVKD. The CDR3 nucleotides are TGTGCCATCAGTGAGCGGGTGGCTAGCACAGATACGCAGTATTTT. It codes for CAISERVASTDTQYF.

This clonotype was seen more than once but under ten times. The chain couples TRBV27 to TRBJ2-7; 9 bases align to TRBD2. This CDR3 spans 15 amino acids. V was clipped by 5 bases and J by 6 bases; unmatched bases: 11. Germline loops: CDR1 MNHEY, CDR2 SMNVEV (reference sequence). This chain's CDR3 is CASSRASGVVAEQYF. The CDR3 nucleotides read TGTGCCAGCAGTCGCGCTAGCGGGGTCGTGGCCGAGCAGTACTTC.

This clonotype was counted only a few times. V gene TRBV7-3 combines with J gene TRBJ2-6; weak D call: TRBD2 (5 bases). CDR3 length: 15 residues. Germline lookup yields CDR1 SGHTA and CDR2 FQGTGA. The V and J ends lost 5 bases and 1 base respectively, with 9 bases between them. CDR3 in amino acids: CASSAPGSGANVLTF. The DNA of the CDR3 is TGTGCCAGCAGCGCCCCGGGATCTGGGGCCAACGTCCTGACTTTC.

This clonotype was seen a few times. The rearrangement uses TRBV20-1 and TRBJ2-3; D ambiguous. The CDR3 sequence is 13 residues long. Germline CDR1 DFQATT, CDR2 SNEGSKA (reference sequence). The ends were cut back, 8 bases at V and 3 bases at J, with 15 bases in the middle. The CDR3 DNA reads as TGCAGTTCCTGCCCACGAAGTACAGATACGCAGTATTTT. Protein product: CSSCPRSTDTQYF.

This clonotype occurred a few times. The CDR3 nucleotides are TGTGCCAGCAGTTTAAGACGGCCCCAGCCCGGGGAGCTGTTTTTT. Its protein is CASSLRRPQPGELFF. The rearrangement uses TRBV12-3 or TRBV12-4 and TRBJ2-2; D call uncertain. V shed 2 bases and J shed 6 bases, with 13 bases lying between them. The CDR3 extends over 15 amino acids.